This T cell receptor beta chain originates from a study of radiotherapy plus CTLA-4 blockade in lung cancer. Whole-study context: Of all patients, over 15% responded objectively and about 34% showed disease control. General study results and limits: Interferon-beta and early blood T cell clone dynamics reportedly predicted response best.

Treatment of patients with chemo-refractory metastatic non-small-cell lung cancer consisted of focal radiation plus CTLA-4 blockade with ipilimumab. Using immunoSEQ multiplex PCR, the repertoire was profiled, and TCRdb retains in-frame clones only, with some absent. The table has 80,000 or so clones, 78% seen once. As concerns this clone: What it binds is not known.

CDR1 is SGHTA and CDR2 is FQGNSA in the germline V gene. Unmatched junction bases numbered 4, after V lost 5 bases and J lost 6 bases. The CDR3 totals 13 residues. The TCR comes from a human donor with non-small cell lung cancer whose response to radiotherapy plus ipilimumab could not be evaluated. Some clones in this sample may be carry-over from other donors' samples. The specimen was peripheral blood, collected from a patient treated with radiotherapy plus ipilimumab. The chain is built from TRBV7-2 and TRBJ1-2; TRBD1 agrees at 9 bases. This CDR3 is CASSPRDRDGYTF. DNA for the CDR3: TGTGCCAGCAGCCCCCGGGACAGGGATGGCTACACCTTC.